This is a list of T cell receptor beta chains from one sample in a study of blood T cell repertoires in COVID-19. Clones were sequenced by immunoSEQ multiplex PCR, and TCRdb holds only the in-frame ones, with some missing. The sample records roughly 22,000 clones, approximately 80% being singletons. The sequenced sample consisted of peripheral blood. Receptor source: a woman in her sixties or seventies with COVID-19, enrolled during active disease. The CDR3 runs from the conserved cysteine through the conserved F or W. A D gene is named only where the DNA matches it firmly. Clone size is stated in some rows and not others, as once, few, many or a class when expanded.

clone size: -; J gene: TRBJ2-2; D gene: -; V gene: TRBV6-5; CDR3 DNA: TGTGCCAGCAGTTTTAGCGGCGGGGAGCTGTTTTTT; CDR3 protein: CASSFSGGELFF
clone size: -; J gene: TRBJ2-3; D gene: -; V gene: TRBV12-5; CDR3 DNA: TGTGCTTCTAACACCGGGGAAGATACGCAGTATTTT; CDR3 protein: CASNTGEDTQYF
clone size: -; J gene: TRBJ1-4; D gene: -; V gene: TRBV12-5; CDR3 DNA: TGTGCTAGTGGTTTAGGGAGCGGGGATGAAAAACTGTTTTTT; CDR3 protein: CASGLGSGDEKLFF
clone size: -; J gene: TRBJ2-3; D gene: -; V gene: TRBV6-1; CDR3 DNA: TGTGCCAGCAGTGAAGCGAGGCTGCTCGAGGTGCGCACAGATACGCAGTATTTT; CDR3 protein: CASSEARLLEVRTDTQYF
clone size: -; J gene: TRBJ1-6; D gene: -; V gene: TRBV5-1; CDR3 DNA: TGCGCCAGCAGGTCCCTCAACAGCTTTAATTCACCCCTCCACTTT; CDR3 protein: CASRSLNSFNSPLHF
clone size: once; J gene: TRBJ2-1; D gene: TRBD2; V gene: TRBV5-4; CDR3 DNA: TGTGCCAGCAGCCGCGCCGGACTAGCGGGGGGCTCCTACAATGAGCAGTTCTTC; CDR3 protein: CASSRAGLAGGSYNEQFF
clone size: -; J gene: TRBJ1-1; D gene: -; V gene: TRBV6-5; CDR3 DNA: TGTGTCTCGAAAGACAGGTACACTGAAGCTTTCTTT; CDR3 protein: CVSKDRYTEAFF
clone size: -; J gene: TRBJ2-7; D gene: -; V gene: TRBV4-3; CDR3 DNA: TGCGCCAGCAGCCAAAACGAGGGCCGCTACGAGCAGTACTTC; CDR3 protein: CASSQNEGRYEQYF
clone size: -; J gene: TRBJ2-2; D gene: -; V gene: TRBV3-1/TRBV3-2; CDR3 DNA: TGTGCCAGCAGCCCGACTAGTTCCCCCGGGGAGCTGTTTTTT; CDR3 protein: CASSPTSSPGELFF
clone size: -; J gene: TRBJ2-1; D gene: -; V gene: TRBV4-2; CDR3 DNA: TGTGCCAGCAGCCAAGATATGGCGGACTCCTACAATGAGCAGTTCTTC; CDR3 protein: CASSQDMADSYNEQFF
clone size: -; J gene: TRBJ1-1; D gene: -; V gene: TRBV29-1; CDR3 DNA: TGCAGCGTTCGGTTAAAGGGGATGAACACTGAAGCTTTCTTT; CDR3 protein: CSVRLKGMNTEAFF
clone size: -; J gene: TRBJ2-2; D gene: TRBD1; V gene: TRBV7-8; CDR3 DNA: TGTGCCAGCAGCTCTCCGGGACAGGGGGCAGCGGGGTACACCGGGGAGCTGTTTTTT; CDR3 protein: CASSSPGQGAAGYTGELFF
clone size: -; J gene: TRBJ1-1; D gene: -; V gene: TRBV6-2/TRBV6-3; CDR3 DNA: TGTGCCAGCAGTCCACTCGGACTGTTCCTGAGGTCTGAAGCTTTCTTT; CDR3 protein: CASSPLGLFLRSEAFF
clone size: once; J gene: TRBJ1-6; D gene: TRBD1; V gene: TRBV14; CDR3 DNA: TGTGCCAGCAGCCAAGTCACAGGGGGCCATTCACCCCTCCACTTT; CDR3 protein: CASSQVTGGHSPLHF
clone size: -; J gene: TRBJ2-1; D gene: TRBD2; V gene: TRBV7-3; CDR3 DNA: TGTGCCAGCTCTAAATTGGGGAGGGATGAGCAGTTCTTC; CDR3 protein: CASSKLGRDEQFF
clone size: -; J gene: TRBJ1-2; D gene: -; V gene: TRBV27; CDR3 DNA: TGTGCCAGCAGTGTTAACAGGCTTAACTATGGCTACACCTTC; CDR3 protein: CASSVNRLNYGYTF
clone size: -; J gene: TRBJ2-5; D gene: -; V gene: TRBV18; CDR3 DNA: TGTGCCAGCTCCCCCTGGGCGGGAATGAAAGAGACCCAGTACTTC; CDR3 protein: CASSPWAGMKETQYF
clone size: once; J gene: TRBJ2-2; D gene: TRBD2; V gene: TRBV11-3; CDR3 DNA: TGTGCCAGCGGTTCGTGGAGCGGGAGAAACACCGGGGAGCTGTTTTTT; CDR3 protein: CASGSWSGRNTGELFF
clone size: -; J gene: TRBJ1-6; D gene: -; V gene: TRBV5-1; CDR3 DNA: TGCGCCAGCAGTTTATCTCTCGTGGAGGGTTCACCCCTCCACTTT; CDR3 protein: CASSLSLVEGSPLHF
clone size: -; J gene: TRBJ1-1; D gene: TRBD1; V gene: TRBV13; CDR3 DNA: TGTGCCAGCAGCTGGGGACAGGGGAACACTGAAGCTTTCTTT; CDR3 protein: CASSWGQGNTEAFF
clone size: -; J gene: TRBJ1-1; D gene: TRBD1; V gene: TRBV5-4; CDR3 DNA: TGTGCCAGCAGGACCGACAGGGGGAACACTGAAGCTTTCTTT; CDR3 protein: CASRTDRGNTEAFF
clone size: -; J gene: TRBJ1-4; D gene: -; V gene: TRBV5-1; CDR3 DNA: TGCGCCAGCAGCTCGTACTCAGGGGTCGGGGAAAAACTGTTTTTT; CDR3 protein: CASSSYSGVGEKLFF
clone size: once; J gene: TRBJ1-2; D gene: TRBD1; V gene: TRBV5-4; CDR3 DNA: TGTGCCAGCAGCAGCCCGGGACAGGGTGTCGATGGCTACACCTTC; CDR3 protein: CASSSPGQGVDGYTF
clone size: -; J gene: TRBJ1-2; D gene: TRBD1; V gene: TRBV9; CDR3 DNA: TGTGCCAGCAGCCCGCCGGGTGTACAGGGGGCTAAGAACTATGGCTACACCTTC; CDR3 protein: CASSPPGVQGAKNYGYTF
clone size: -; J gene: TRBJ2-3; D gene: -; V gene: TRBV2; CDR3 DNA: TGTGCCAGCACCCCCAACCTTAGTATAACTACGCAGTATTTT; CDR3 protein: CASTPNLSITTQYF
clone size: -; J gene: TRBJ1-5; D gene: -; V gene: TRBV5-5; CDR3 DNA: TGTGCCAGCAGCGGCGACGCGGGGACCAGCGGTCAGCCCCAGCATTTT; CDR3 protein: CASSGDAGTSGQPQHF
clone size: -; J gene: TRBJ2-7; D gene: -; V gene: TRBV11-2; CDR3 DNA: TGTGCCAGCAGCAGTCTCGCGGACACATCCGAGCAGTACTTC; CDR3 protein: CASSSLADTSEQYF
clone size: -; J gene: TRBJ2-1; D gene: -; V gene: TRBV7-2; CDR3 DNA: TGTGCCAGCAGCTCTGGACAGAGCTCCTACAATGAGCAGTTCTTC; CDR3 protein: CASSSGQSSYNEQFF
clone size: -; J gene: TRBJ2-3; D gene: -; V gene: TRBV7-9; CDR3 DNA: TGTGCCAGCAGCTTAGATGGGGCTAGCACAGATACGCAGTATTTT; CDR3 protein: CASSLDGASTDTQYF
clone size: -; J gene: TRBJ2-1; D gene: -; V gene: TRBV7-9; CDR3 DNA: TGTGCCAGCAGCTTAACGGACTATTACAATGAGCAGTTCTTC; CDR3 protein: CASSLTDYYNEQFF
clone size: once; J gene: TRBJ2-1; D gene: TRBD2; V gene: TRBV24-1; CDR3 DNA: TGTGCCACCAGTGCTACGACTAGCGGGGACAATGAGCAGTTCTTC; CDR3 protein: CATSATTSGDNEQFF
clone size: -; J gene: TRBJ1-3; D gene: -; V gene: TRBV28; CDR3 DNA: TGTGCCAGCAGTCCTAGGGGAAACACCATATATTTT; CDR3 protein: CASSPRGNTIYF
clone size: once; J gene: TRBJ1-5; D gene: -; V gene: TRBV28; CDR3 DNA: TGTGCCAGCAGTTTCAGTTCCAGGCCCAATCAGCCCCAGCATTTT; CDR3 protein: CASSFSSRPNQPQHF
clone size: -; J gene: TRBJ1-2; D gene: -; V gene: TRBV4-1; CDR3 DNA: TGCGCCAGCAGCCTACAGGGAATGGAGGGCTACACCTTC; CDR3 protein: CASSLQGMEGYTF
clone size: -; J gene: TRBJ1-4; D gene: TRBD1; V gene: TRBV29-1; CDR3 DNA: TGCAGCGTTGACGAGGGGACAGGGGGTAGCGGTAATGAAAAACTGTTTTTT; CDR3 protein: CSVDEGTGGSGNEKLFF
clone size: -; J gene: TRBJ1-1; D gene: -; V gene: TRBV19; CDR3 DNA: TGTGCCAGTAGTATTTCCGGGAACACTGAAGCTTTCTTT; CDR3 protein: CASSISGNTEAFF
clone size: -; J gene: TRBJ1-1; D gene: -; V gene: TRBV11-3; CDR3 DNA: TGTGCCAGCAGCCCCCAGGGATCGGGCACTGAAGCTTTCTTT; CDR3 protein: CASSPQGSGTEAFF
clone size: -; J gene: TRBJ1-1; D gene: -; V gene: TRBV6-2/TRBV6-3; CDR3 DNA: TGTGCCAGCAGTTACCCGGGCGGGACTGAAGCTTTCTTT; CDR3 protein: CASSYPGGTEAFF
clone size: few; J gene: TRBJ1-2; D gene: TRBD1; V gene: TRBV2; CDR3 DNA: TGTGCCAGCAGTGCGACAGGGGACTATGGCTACACCTTC; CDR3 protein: CASSATGDYGYTF
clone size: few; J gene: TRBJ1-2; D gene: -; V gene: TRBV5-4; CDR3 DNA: TGTGCCAGCAGCTCCGGCGGAGGTTATGGCTACACCTTC; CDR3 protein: CASSSGGGYGYTF
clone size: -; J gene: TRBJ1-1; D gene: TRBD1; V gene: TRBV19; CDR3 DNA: TGTGCCAGTAGCCGACAGGGGGCCGTGAACACTGAAGCTTTCTTT; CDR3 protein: CASSRQGAVNTEAFF